This TCR beta chain was captured by sequencing in a study of T cells in narcolepsy. Trimming pared 8 bases from V and 4 bases from J, leaving 17 bases between. Germline V gives CDR1 MNHEY, CDR2 SVGAGI. This CDR3 spans 14 amino acids. Produced via immunoSEQ multiplex PCR; TCRdb's table is partial and in-frame only. Of roughly 15,000 clones in the sample, about 85% were seen once. The source is a human donor in good health. The gene calls are TRBV6-5 and TRBJ1-1, with D uncertain. Input material: memory (CD45RA-) CD4+ T cells from blood. The CDR3 region has the DNA TGTGCCAGCCGTGTTGGGGTGTGGAGCACTGAAGCTTTCTTT. Residues: CASRVGVWSTEAFF.